This is a list of T cell receptor beta chains from one sample in a study of OX40 agonist ivuxolimab in advanced cancers. Sequencing used immunoSEQ multiplex PCR; TCRdb keeps in-frame clones, though not all of them. The sample holds 90,000 to 100,000 clones, 75% to 90% seen once. Sequenced material: CD4+ or CD8+ T cells sorted from blood, taken in a trial of the OX40 agonist ivuxolimab. The receptor source for this set is an adult with an advanced solid tumor such as melanoma, head and neck, liver or kidney cancer. The CDR3 runs from the conserved cysteine through the conserved F or W. A D gene is named only where the DNA matches it firmly. Rows may omit the clone size; those that give it use once, few, many or a size class.

J gene	D gene	V gene	CDR3 length	clone size	CDR3 DNA	CDR3 protein
TRBJ2-1	-	TRBV5-8	16	-	TGTGCCAGCAGCTTGGCCCGGGGGAAGGGGTACAATGAGCAGTTCTTC	CASSLARGKGYNEQFF
TRBJ2-1	TRBD2	TRBV7-9	19	-	TGTGCCAGCAGCCTCAGGACGGCGGGAGGTCCCCGATGGGGCAATGAGCAGTTCTTC	CASSLRTAGGPRWGNEQFF
TRBJ1-5	-	TRBV6-6	13	-	TGTGCCAGCAGCCGGACAGTCAATCAGCCCCAGCATTTT	CASSRTVNQPQHF
TRBJ2-7	TRBD1	TRBV5-1	13	-	TGCGCCAGCAGACAGGGACAGGACTACGAGCAGTACTTC	CASRQGQDYEQYF
TRBJ2-7	TRBD2	TRBV5-6	15	-	TGTGCCAGCAGCTCCCTAGCGGGACCGATGGGGGAGCAGTACTTC	CASSSLAGPMGEQYF
TRBJ1-4	-	TRBV5-8	14	-	TGTGCCAGCAGCTTGGCACTGATTAATGAAAAACTGTTTTTT	CASSLALINEKLFF
TRBJ1-1	-	TRBV9	13	-	TGTGCCAGCAGCCCTCCCTCGCTTACTGAAGCTTTCTTT	CASSPPSLTEAFF
TRBJ2-1	TRBD2	TRBV5-4	15	-	TGTGCCAGCAGCTTGTCGGCTAGCGGGAGTCATCGGCAGTTCTTC	CASSLSASGSHRQFF
TRBJ1-5	-	TRBV6-1	18	-	TGTGCCAGCAGTGAAGGAAGGTCGGCTGGAATCGGAAATCAGCCCCAGCATTTT	CASSEGRSAGIGNQPQHF
TRBJ2-1	TRBD2	TRBV7-2	15	-	TGTGCCAGCAGCAGGAGGCGGACTAGCGCCAATGAGCAGTTCTTC	CASSRRRTSANEQFF
TRBJ2-1	TRBD2	TRBV9	17	-	TGTGCCAGCAGCGTACAGGGACTACCCGGACTATACAATGAGCAGTTCTTC	CASSVQGLPGLYNEQFF
TRBJ1-5	-	TRBV6-5	13	-	TGTGCCAGCAGTAACAGTGTAAATCAGCCCCAGCATTTT	CASSNSVNQPQHF
TRBJ2-3	-	TRBV7-3	15	-	TGTGCCAGCAGCTTATATGGTGGACCCACAGATACGCAGTATTTT	CASSLYGGPTDTQYF
TRBJ1-4	TRBD1	TRBV18	15	-	TGTGCCAGCTCACCACGGACAGGGGTAGGTGAAAAACTGTTTTTT	CASSPRTGVGEKLFF
TRBJ2-1	TRBD2	TRBV7-8	16	-	TGTGCCAGCAGCCCCTACCGAGCGGGATCATACAATGAGCAGTTCTTC	CASSPYRAGSYNEQFF
TRBJ2-2	-	TRBV5-1	15	-	TGCGCCAGCAGCTTGGTTACACCTAACACCGGGGAGCTGTTTTTT	CASSLVTPNTGELFF
TRBJ2-1	TRBD2	TRBV29-1	16	-	TGCAGCGTTGGGGGAGGGGGGACTAGATATTCGTATGAGCAGTTCTTC	CSVGGGGTRYSYEQFF
TRBJ2-1	TRBD2	TRBV6-6	14	-	TGTGCCAGCAGTAAACTAGCGGGACACGGTGAGCAGTTCTTC	CASSKLAGHGEQFF
TRBJ2-3	-	TRBV7-2	13	-	TGTGCCAGCCGGGCGGCTAGCACAGATACGCAGTATTTT	CASRAASTDTQYF
TRBJ1-6	-	TRBV27	18	few	TGTGCCAGCAGTTTAGTGGAAAGGGTACGGAAAAGGGATTCACCCCTCCACTTT	CASSLVERVRKRDSPLHF
TRBJ2-1	-	TRBV5-1	13	-	TGCGCCAGCAGTGGAAGCGGTTACAATGAGCAGTTCTTC	CASSGSGYNEQFF
TRBJ1-1	TRBD1	TRBV5-8	17	once	TGTGCCAGCAGCGACCCCAATACGGGACAGCTAAACACTGAAGCTTTCTTT	CASSDPNTGQLNTEAFF
TRBJ1-2	-	TRBV30	14	-	TGTGCCTGGAGTGGGGACTTTGTGGACCTTGGCTACACCTTC	CAWSGDFVDLGYTF
TRBJ2-1	-	TRBV11-2	11	-	TGTGCCAGCAGCTTGAGGAATGAGCAGTTCTTC	CASSLRNEQFF
TRBJ1-2	-	TRBV5-1	14	-	TGCGCCAGCAGCCCGGACGGCAACTCCTATGGCTACACCTTC	CASSPDGNSYGYTF
TRBJ1-2	TRBD1	TRBV30	13	once	TGTGCCTGGAGTATAGGGGGCGGCTCAGACTACACCTTC	CAWSIGGGSDYTF
TRBJ1-5	TRBD1	TRBV19	15	-	TGTGCCAGTAGTAACCGGGACAGGGGCCATCAGCCCCAGCATTTT	CASSNRDRGHQPQHF
TRBJ2-3	-	TRBV19	14	-	TGTGCCAGTAGTATATCCCCCCGGACAGATACGCAGTATTTT	CASSISPRTDTQYF
TRBJ2-2	-	TRBV5-1	14	few	TGCGCCAGCAGCGGGAACGGGGACACCGGGGAGCTGTTTTTT	CASSGNGDTGELFF
TRBJ2-7	TRBD2	TRBV28	17	-	TGTGCCAGCAGTTTACCTCCCGGGACTAGCGGCTCCTACGAGCAGTACTTC	CASSLPPGTSGSYEQYF
TRBJ2-1	-	TRBV2	14	-	TGTGCCAGCAGGCGGGAACAGAGCTACAATGAGCAGTTCTTC	CASRREQSYNEQFF
TRBJ2-2	TRBD2	TRBV2	15	-	TGTGCCAGCAGTGAGGGACTACCGAGCACCGGGGAGCTGTTTTTT	CASSEGLPSTGELFF
TRBJ1-2	-	TRBV6-1	14	-	TGTGCCAGCAGTGCACAGGGATGGAACTATGGCTACACCTTC	CASSAQGWNYGYTF
TRBJ2-7	TRBD1	TRBV27	12	-	TGTGCCAGCAGGGGGACAGGCTACGAGCAGTACTTC	CASRGTGYEQYF
TRBJ2-3	-	TRBV5-8	13	-	TGTGCCAGCAGCGGGCGGGTGGCAGATACGCAGTATTTT	CASSGRVADTQYF
TRBJ2-7	TRBD2	TRBV30	15	once	TGTGCCACAAACTTAGGACTAGCGGGGGCCGAGGGGCAGTACTTC	CATNLGLAGAEGQYF
TRBJ1-1	-	TRBV7-8	13	-	TGTGCCAGCAGCTTACTCGGTCACACTGAAGCTTTCTTT	CASSLLGHTEAFF
TRBJ2-3	TRBD2	TRBV5-4	15	-	TGTGCCAGCAGCATTAGCGGGGTCCGTGAAGATACGCAGTATTTT	CASSISGVREDTQYF
TRBJ1-2	TRBD1	TRBV7-2	14	once	TGTGCCAGCAGCTTAGGACAGGGGGCACGGGGCTACACCTTC	CASSLGQGARGYTF
TRBJ1-2	TRBD1	TRBV9	13	once	TGTGCCAGCAGCTTAGCCGGGACAGGCGGCTACACCTTC	CASSLAGTGGYTF
TRBJ1-2	TRBD1	TRBV28	16	-	TGTGCCAGCAGTAATTCCCTAGGACAGGTCTTATATGGCTACACCTTC	CASSNSLGQVLYGYTF
TRBJ2-2	-	TRBV9	16	-	TGTGCCAGCAGCGTAGGTGCGGGCTCGAACACCGGGGAGCTGTTTTTT	CASSVGAGSNTGELFF
TRBJ1-5	TRBD1	TRBV4-3	14	-	TGCGCCAGCAGCCAAGGACAGGGGAATCAGCCCCAGCATTTT	CASSQGQGNQPQHF
TRBJ1-4	-	TRBV25-1	12	once	TGTGCCAGCAGTCAGTCGGCAGAAAAACTGTTTTTT	CASSQSAEKLFF
TRBJ2-1	TRBD2	TRBV6-6	15	once	TGTGCCAGCAGCTCTCTAGCGGGGAGTGGCAATGAGCAGTTCTTC	CASSSLAGSGNEQFF
TRBJ2-5	-	TRBV2	11	-	TGTGCCAGCAGTGTACTAGAGCACCAGTACTTC	CASSVLEHQYF
TRBJ2-2	-	TRBV30	16	-	TGTGCCTGGAGTGCATTGCGGGGTCGGAACACCGGGGAGCTGTTTTTT	CAWSALRGRNTGELFF
TRBJ1-1	-	TRBV6-5	13	-	TGTGCCAGCAATAGTGCCCGGAACACTGAAGCTTTCTTT	CASNSARNTEAFF
TRBJ1-5	-	TRBV7-2	18	-	TGTGCCAGCAGCTTAACGGGGGCCCGCGGGGGACTGGGCCAGCCCCAGCATTTT	CASSLTGARGGLGQPQHF
TRBJ2-1	-	TRBV29-1	13	-	TGCAGCGTTGGGACAGTAACCTACAATGAGCAGTTCTTC	CSVGTVTYNEQFF
TRBJ2-1	TRBD2	TRBV7-6	16	-	TGTGCCAGCAGCGCCCGGACTAGCGGGAGTTCCAATGAGCAGTTCTTC	CASSARTSGSSNEQFF
TRBJ1-5	TRBD1	TRBV6-5	14	-	TGTGCCAGCAGTTCCGGACAGGGCAATCAGCCCCAGCATTTT	CASSSGQGNQPQHF
TRBJ2-1	TRBD2	TRBV11-2	14	-	TGTGCTAGCGGGAGCGTACGATTTAACAATGAGCAGTTCTTC	CASGSVRFNNEQFF
TRBJ1-1	TRBD1	TRBV11-2	12	-	TGTGCCAGCAGCTCGGACAGGGATAAAGCTTTCTTT	CASSSDRDKAFF
TRBJ2-1	TRBD2	TRBV29-1	15	-	TGCAGCGTTGGATGGCGAGCGGGAGAGGGCAATGAGCAGTTCTTC	CSVGWRAGEGNEQFF
TRBJ1-3	-	TRBV2	12	-	TGTGCCAGCCGATCCTCTGGAAACACCATATATTTT	CASRSSGNTIYF
TRBJ2-5	-	TRBV25-1	13	-	TGTGCCAGCAGTCAAGGGGTAGCAGAGACCCAGTACTTC	CASSQGVAETQYF